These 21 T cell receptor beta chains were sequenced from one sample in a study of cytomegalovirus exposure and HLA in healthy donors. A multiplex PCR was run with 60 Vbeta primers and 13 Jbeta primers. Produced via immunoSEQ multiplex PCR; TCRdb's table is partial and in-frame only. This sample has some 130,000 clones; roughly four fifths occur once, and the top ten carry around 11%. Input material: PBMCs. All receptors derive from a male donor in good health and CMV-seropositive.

CDR3 coding DNA: TGTGCCAGCAGCCTCCTGGTTAGGGGAGGCCCAGATACGCAGTATTTT. Translated, it gives CASSLLVRGGPDTQYF. This chain links TRBV5-5 with TRBJ2-3; D possibly corresponds to TRBD2 (6 bases). The CDR3 runs to 16 residues. V gave up 4 bases and J gave up 4 bases, with 19 bases separating them. Germline CDR1 is SGHKS and CDR2 is YYEKEE (reference sequence).

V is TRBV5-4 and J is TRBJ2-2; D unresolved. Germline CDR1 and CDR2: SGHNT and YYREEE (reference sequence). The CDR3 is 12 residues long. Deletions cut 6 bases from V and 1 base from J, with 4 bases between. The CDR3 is CASTRNTGELFF. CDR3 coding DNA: TGTGCCAGCACGAGGAACACCGGGGAGCTGTTTTTT.

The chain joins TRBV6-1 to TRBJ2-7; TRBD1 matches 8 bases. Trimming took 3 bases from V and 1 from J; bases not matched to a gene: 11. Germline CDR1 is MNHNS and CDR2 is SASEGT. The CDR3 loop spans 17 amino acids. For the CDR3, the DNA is TGTGCCAGCAGTGACAGGGCAGGGGGCGGGTGGTCCTACGAGCAGTACTTC. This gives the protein CASSDRAGGGWSYEQYF.

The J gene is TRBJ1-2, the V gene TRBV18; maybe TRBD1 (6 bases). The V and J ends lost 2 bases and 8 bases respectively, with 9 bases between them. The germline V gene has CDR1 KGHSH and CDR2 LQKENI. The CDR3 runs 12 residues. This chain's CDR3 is CASSPTGKGYTF. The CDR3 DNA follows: TGTGCCAGCTCACCAACAGGGAAGGGCTACACCTTC.

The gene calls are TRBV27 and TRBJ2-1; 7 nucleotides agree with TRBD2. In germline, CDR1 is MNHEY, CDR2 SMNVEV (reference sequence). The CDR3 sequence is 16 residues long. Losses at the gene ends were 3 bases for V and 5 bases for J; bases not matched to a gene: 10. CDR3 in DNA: TGTGCCAGCAGTTTGCGGGGCGGGAGAGCAGACAATGAGCAGTTCTTC. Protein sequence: CASSLRGGRADNEQFF.

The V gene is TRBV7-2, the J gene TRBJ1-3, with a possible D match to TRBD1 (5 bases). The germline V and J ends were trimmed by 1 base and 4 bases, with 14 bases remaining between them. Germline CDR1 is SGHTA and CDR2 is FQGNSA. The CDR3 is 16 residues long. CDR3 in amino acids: CASSLGHAGTGNTIYF. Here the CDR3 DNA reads TGTGCCAGCAGCTTAGGGCACGCGGGGACGGGAAACACCATATATTTT.

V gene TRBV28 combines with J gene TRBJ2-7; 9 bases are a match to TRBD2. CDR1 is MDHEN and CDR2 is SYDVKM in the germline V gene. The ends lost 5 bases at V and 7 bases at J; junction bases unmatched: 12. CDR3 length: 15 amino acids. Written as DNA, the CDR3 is TGTGCCAGCAGTCTGCGACTAGCGGAGGTTCTAGAGCAGTACTTC. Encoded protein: CASSLRLAEVLEQYF. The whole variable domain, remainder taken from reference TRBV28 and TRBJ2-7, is DVKVTQSSRYLVKRTGEKVFLECVQDMDHENMFWYRQDPGLGLRLIYFSYDVKMKEKGDIPEGYSVSREKKERFSLILESASTNQTSMYLCASSLRLAEVLEQYFGPGTRLTVT.

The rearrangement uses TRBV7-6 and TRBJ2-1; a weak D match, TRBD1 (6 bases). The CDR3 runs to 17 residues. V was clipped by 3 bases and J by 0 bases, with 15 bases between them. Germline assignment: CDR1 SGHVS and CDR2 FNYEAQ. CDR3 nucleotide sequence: TGTGCCAGCAGCTTGGGGGCCTATCGGAGCTCCTACAATGAGCAGTTCTTC. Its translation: CASSLGAYRSSYNEQFF.

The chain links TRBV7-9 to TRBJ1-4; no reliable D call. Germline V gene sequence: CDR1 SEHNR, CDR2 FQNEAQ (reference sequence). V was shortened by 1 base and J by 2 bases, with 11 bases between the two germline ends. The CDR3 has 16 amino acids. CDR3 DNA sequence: TGTGCCAGCAGCTTAGGGGTCACGGGGACTAATGAAAAACTGTTTTTT. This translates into CASSLGVTGTNEKLFF.

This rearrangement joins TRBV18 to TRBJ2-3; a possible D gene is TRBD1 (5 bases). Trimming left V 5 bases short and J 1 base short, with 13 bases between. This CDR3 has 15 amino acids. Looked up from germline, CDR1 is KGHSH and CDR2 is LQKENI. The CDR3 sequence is CASSSRQTGTDTQYF. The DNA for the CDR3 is TGTGCCAGCTCATCAAGACAGACAGGCACAGATACGCAGTATTTT. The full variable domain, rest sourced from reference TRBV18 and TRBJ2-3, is NAGVMQNPRHLVRRRGQEARLRCSPMKGHSHVYWYRQLPEEGLKFMVYLQKENIIDESGMPKERFSAEFPKEGPSILRIQQVVRGDSAAYFCASSSRQTGTDTQYFGPGTRLTVL.

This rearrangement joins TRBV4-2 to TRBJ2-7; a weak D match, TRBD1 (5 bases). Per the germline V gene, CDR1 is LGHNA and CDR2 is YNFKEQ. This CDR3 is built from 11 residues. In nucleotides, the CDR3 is TGTGTATGGGGCCGTACCTACGAGCAGTACTTC. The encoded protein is CVWGRTYEQYF.

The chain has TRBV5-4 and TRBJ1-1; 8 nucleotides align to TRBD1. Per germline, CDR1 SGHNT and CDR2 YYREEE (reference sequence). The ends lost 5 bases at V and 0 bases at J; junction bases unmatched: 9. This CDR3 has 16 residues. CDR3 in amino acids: CASRPGQGAMNTEAFF. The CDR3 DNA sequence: TGTGCCAGCAGGCCCGGACAGGGCGCCATGAACACTGAAGCTTTCTTT.

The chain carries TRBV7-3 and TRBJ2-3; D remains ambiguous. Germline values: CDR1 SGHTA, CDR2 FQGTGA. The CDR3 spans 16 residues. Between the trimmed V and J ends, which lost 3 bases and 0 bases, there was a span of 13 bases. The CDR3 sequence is CASSLSEDRSTDTQYF. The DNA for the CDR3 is TGTGCCAGCAGCTTGAGCGAAGACCGTAGCACAGATACGCAGTATTTT.

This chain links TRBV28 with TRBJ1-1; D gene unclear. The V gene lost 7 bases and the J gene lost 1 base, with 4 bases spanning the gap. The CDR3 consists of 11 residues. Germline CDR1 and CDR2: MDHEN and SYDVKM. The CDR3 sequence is CASNKNTEAFF. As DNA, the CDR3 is TGTGCCAGCAACAAGAACACTGAAGCTTTCTTT.

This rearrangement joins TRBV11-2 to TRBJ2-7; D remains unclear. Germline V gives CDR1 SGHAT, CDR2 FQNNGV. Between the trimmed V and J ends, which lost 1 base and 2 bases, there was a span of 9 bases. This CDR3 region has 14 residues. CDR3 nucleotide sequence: TGTGCCAGCAGCTTAGGAGCGAGGCCCTACGAGCAGTACTTC. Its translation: CASSLGARPYEQYF.

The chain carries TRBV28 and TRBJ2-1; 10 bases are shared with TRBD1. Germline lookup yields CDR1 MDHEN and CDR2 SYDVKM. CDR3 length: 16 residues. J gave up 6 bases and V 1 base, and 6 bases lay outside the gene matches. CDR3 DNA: TGTGCCAGCAGTTTATCCTGGGACAGGGGCCGCAATGAGCAGTTCTTC. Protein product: CASSLSWDRGRNEQFF.

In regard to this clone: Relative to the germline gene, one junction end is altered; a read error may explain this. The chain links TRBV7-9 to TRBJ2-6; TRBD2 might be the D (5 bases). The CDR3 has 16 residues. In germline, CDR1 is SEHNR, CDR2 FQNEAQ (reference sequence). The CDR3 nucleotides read TGTTCCAGCAGCTCCAGCAGAGGGTCTGGGGCCAACGTCCTGACTTTC. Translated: CSSSSSRGSGANVLTF.

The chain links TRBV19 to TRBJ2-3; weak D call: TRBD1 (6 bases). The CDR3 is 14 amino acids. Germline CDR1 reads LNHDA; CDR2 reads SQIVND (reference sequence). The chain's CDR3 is CAPPGGGSTDTQYF. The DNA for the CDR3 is TGTGCTCCCCCTGGGGGCGGGAGCACAGATACGCAGTATTTT.

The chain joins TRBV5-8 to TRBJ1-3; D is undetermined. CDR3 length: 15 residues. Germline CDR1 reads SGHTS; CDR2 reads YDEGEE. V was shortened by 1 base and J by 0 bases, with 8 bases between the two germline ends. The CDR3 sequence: CASSLTYSSGNTIYF. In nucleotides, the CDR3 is TGTGCCAGCAGCTTGACCTATAGCTCTGGAAACACCATATATTTT.

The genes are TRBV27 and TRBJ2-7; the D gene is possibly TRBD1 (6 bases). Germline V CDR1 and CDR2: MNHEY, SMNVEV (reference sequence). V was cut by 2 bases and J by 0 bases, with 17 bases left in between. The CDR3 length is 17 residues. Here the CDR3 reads CASSLRQGRVLSYEQYF. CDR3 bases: TGTGCCAGCAGTTTACGGCAGGGGAGAGTACTCTCCTACGAGCAGTACTTC.

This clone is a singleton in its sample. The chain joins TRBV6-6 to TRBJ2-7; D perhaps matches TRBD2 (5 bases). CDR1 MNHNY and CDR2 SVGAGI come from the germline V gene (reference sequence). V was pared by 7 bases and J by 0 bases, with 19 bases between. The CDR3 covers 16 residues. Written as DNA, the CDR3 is TGTGCCAGCAACGGAGGAGGACGGCAGAGCTCCTACGAGCAGTACTTC. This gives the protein CASNGGGRQSSYEQYF.